This TCR beta chain was observed in a study of regulatory T cells in long-lasting Graves disease (dated by TCRdb to the early 2020s). Background on the whole study: Persistent Graves' disease was defined as persistently positive TSH receptor autoantibodies together with antithyroid drug treatment for over 5 years. A total of about 33 samples were covered by TCR sequencing, comprising some 13 persistent and around 20 newly diagnosed Graves' disease patients. Persistent Graves' disease patients in the clinical cohort had taken antithyroid drugs for approximately ten years on average. The study was conducted in China and was registered as a clinical trial. Peripheral blood TCR sequencing and RNA sequencing compared persistent Graves' disease patients with newly diagnosed Graves' disease patients.

In light of the paper, this sample's time point label describes: persistent/refractory GD, antithyroid drugs over 5 years with positive TRAb. RNA was extracted from PBMCs in TRIzol for both TCR sequencing and RNA sequencing. Graves' disease was diagnosed according to American Thyroid Association guidelines. Patients were recruited from an endocrinology department in Xi'an, China. Each patient gave around 9 milliliters of peripheral blood, collected in an EDTA anticoagulant tube. Ficoll Paque Plus density gradient separation was used to isolate PBMCs, and no further T cell sorting was performed. An Agilent 2100 Bioanalyzer and agarose gel were used to check RNA quality, and a NanoDrop 2000 was used to measure RNA concentration. General conclusions and limits of the study: Compared with newly diagnosed patients, patients with persistent Graves' disease had lower TCR Shannon entropy and fewer highly expanded clones, which suggests clonal expansion. Only peripheral blood was studied, because thyroid tissue, the primary lesion, was inaccessible. The authors acknowledged the small sample size as a limitation that may reduce accuracy. Persistent patients shared more public clonotypes among themselves (over 2,500) than newly diagnosed patients did (over 900). Sequencing and analysis were limited to the TCR beta chain. Persistent disease showed preferential use of TRBV28, TRBJ1-2 and TRBJ2-5, whereas newly diagnosed disease favored TRBV20-1 and TRBJ2-1.

In the case of this clonotype: Its antigen is currently not known. Base qualities were left out, and no much larger clone turns up one base away.

The library was obtained by multiplex PCR. Sequenced using an Illumina HiSeq 4000. CDR3 regions were amplified by Arm-PCR with iRepertoire HTBI primers to construct TCR beta libraries. Before sequencing, the PCR products underwent gel purification. As for the authors' bioinformatics: A total of 60 to 80 TRBV and some 13 TRBJ segments were identified across samples and were used for gene usage analysis of CDR3 amino acid clonotypes. Filtered high-quality paired reads were merged into contigs using COPE and FqMerger. Contigs were aligned with BLAST to IMGT TRBV, TRBD and TRBJ reference genes, and CDR3 was defined per IMGT. Any clonotype with a frequency above 0.1% was counted as a highly expanded clone. Repertoire diversity was measured by Shannon entropy, and V-J evenness by the Gini coefficient. Public clonotypes were defined as clonotypes shared by more than one individual. The public sequencing data were trimmed at Q25 with fastp and processed into clonotypes with MiXCR by TCRdb, which kept only in-frame beta chains. CDR3 protein duplicates are merged, each entry listing the most common genes and DNA. The V and J calls reflect TCRdb's pipeline rather than the authors' work. The sample table holds some 370,000 distinct CDR3 sequences, of which under 25% were seen once. Clones ranked in the top ten supply about 20% of the sample.

Trimming at the junction amounts to 6 bases on V and 7 bases on J, and the germline ends lie 10 bases apart. The germline V gene specifies MNHEY as CDR1 and SVGEGT as CDR2. Measured from the cysteine to the phenylalanine, the CDR3 is 11 residues long. Only CDR3 DNA remains: 33 bases, in frame from the first base. The sequencing here drew on peripheral blood mononuclear cells (PBMCs), taken when the disease was refractory, from a patient treated with antithyroid drugs. This TCR was sampled from a female donor with Graves disease. The V gene is TRBV6-2 or TRBV6-3 and the J gene is TRBJ2-7, with the D gene too uncertain to name. The DNA sequence is TGTGCCAGCAGACGCCAGAGAGAGCAGTACTTC. Its protein is CASRRQREQYF.